A selection of T cell receptor beta chains follows, all from one sample in a study of HIV-infected patients and healthy controls. TCRdb used MiXCR to reprocess the 5' RACE reads, holding one entry per CDR3 protein. The profile covers 60,000 to 75,000 distinct CDR3 sequences, with about 16% appearing a single time and approximately 5.2% taken by the ten largest. The sample consisted of CD4+ T cells from blood. The source is a human donor in good health. Each CDR3 is given with its conserved first and last residue. D genes are given only for firm matches. Size is omitted from some rows. Given values are once, few, many or a class for expanded clones.

D	size	V	J	CDR3	DNA
TRBD1	NA	TRBV6-1	TRBJ2-1	CASSEGPGGSYNEQFF	TGTGCCAGCAGTGAAGGGCCAGGGGGCTCCTACAATGAGCAGTTCTTC
NA	many	TRBV20-1	TRBJ1-5	CSAIGGANQPQHF	TGCAGTGCTATTGGGGGGGCCAATCAGCCCCAGCATTTT
NA	few	TRBV30	TRBJ1-2	CAWNLGGLGYTF	TGTGCCTGGAACTTGGGGGGTCTTGGCTACACCTTC
NA	few	TRBV5-4	TRBJ2-3	CASSPVTGRTDTQYF	TGTGCCAGCAGCCCTGTTACGGGACGCACAGATACGCAGTATTTT
NA	NA	TRBV5-4	TRBJ2-1	CASWSGNEQFF	TGTGCCAGCTGGTCGGGGAATGAGCAGTTCTTC
NA	few	TRBV29-1	TRBJ2-2	CSAGGQHFTGELFF	TGCAGCGCCGGGGGCCAGCATTTTACCGGGGAGCTGTTTTTT
NA	few	TRBV19	TRBJ1-3	CASSMSSAATNTIYF	TGTGCCAGTAGTATGTCGTCAGCCGCGACAAACACCATATATTTT
NA	few	TRBV6-6	TRBJ1-6	CASSSRTANSPLHF	TGTGCCAGCAGTTCCCGGACCGCTAATTCACCCCTCCACTTT
TRBD2	NA	TRBV11-3	TRBJ2-3	CASSLDPTSGRARHTQYF	TGTGCCAGCAGCTTAGATCCGACTAGCGGGAGGGCCAGGCATACGCAGTATTTT
NA	NA	TRBV7-2	TRBJ2-3	CASSLVVEGIGTQYF	TGTGCCAGCAGCTTAGTCGTGGAAGGAATTGGTACGCAGTATTTT
TRBD2	NA	TRBV27	TRBJ2-1	CASSPRSFLAGVDNEQFF	TGTGCCAGCAGCCCCAGATCCTTCCTAGCGGGGGTGGACAATGAGCAGTTCTTC
TRBD1	many	TRBV2	TRBJ1-5	CASSGQGAGQPQHF	TGTGCCAGCAGTGGACAGGGGGCTGGGCAGCCCCAGCATTTT
TRBD2	few	TRBV6-1	TRBJ2-3	CASRRAGGPDTQYF	TGTGCCAGCAGGCGAGCGGGAGGGCCAGATACGCAGTATTTT
NA	many	TRBV28	TRBJ2-5	CASSTVDRSRGTQYF	TGTGCCAGCAGCACCGTCGACAGGTCGCGGGGGACCCAGTACTTC
NA	few	TRBV6-2/TRBV6-3	TRBJ1-5	CASSYAQNQPQHF	TGTGCCAGCAGTTACGCCCAGAATCAGCCCCAGCATTTT
TRBD2	NA	TRBV30	TRBJ2-3	CAGGGEAGGTDTQYF	TGTGCCGGGGGGGGAGAAGCGGGAGGCACAGATACGCAGTATTTT
NA	NA	TRBV27	TRBJ2-1	CASTDTSSSYNEQFF	TGTGCCAGCACGGACACATCGAGCTCCTACAATGAGCAGTTCTTC
TRBD1	NA	TRBV2	TRBJ2-2	CASSITGGPGELFF	TGTGCCAGCAGTATCACAGGGGGCCCCGGGGAGCTGTTTTTT
NA	NA	TRBV7-3	TRBJ1-1	CASRRASPGVNTEAFF	TGTGCCAGCAGGAGGGCATCCCCCGGCGTGAACACTGAAGCTTTCTTT
NA	few	TRBV6-1	TRBJ2-5	CASRVPPQETQYF	TGTGCCAGCAGGGTGCCTCCCCAAGAGACCCAGTACTTC